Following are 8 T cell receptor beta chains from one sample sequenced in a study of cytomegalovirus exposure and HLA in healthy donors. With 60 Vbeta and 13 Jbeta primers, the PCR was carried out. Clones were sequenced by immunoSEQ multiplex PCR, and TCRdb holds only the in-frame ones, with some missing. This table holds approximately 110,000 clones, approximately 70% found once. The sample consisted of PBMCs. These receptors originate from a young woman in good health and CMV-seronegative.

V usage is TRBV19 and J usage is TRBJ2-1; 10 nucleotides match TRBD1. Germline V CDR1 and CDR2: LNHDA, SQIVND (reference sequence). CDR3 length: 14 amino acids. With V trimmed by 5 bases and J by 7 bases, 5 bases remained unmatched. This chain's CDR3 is CASSYPGQGNEQFF. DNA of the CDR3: TGTGCCAGTAGTTATCCGGGACAGGGGAATGAGCAGTTCTTC.

The CDR3 DNA reads as TGTGCCAGCAGCGTTCTCCCCGGCGGGGTAGGTGGCTACACCTTC. Its translation is CASSVLPGGVGGYTF. The rearrangement uses TRBV9 and TRBJ1-2, with D unclear. Between the trimmed V and J ends, which lost 2 bases and 7 bases, there was a span of 18 bases. Germline V gives CDR1 SGDLS, CDR2 YYNGEE. CDR3 length equals 15 residues.

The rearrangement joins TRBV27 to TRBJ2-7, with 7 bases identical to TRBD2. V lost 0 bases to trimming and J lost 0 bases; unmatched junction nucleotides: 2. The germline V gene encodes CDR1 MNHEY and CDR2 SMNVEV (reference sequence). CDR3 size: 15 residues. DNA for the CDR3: TGTGCCAGCAGTTTATCGGGGGGGACCTCCTACGAGCAGTACTTC. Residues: CASSLSGGTSYEQYF.

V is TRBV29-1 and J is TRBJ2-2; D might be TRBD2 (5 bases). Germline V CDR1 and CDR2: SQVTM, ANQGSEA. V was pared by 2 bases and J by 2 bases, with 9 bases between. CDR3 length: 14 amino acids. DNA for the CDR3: TGCAGCGTTGAACGGACTCGCAACACCGGGGAGCTGTTTTTT. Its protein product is CSVERTRNTGELFF.

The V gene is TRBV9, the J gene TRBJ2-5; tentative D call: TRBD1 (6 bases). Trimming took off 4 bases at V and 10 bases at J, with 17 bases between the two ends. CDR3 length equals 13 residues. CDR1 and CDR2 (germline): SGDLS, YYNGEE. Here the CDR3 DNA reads TGTGCCAGCAGCTCTTTTAGGGACACCTTCCAGTACTTC. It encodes CASSSFRDTFQYF.

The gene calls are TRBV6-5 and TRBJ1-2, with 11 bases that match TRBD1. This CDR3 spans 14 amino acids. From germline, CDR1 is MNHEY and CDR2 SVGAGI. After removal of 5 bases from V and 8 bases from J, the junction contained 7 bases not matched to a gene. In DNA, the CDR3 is TGTGCCAGCAGTCGGACAGGGGGCCAGAGAGGCTACACCTTC. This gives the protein CASSRTGGQRGYTF.

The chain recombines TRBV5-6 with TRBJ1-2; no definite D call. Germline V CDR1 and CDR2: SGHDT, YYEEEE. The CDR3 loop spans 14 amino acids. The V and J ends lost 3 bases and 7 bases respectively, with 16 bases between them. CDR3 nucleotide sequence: TGTGCCAGCAGCTCAATCGACCGAGGAGGTGGCTACACCTTC. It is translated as CASSSIDRGGGYTF.

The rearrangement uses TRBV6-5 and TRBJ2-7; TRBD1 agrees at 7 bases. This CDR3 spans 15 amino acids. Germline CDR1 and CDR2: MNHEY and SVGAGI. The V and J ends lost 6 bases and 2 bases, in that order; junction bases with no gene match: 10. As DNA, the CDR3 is TGTGCCAGCAGCAAGACAGGGACGGCGGCCTACGAGCAGTACTTC. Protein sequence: CASSKTGTAAYEQYF.